This entry lists 12 T cell receptor beta chains sequenced from one sample in a study of blood T cells in healthy people across ages. Next came a second PCR, run for about 7 to 12 cycles, which used a sample-barcoded 5' primer along with a J-beta primer mix. TCRdb processed the 5' RACE reads anew with MiXCR; each CDR3 protein has one entry. This table has just over 1 million distinct CDR3 sequences, 45% appearing once. The sequenced sample consisted of blood. The receptor set was obtained from a woman aged 55-70 years in good health.

This clonotype was counted many times. Compared with germline, one end of the junction differs, possibly owing to a read error. This chain's CDR3 is CASSLSTGELFF. DNA for the CDR3: TGTGCCAGCAGTTTATCGACAGGGGAACTGTTTTTT. This chain joins TRBV7-9 and TRBJ2-2, with 8 bases matching TRBD1. CDR1 SEHNR and CDR2 FQNEAQ come from the germline V gene (reference sequence). CDR3 length: 12 amino acids.

CDR3 protein: CASSLIAGTSGSPSTDTQYF. The DNA of the CDR3 is TGTGCCAGCAGTTTGATAGCGGGGACTAGCGGGAGTCCTAGCACAGATACGCAGTATTTT. The rearrangement links TRBV12-3 or TRBV12-4 to TRBJ2-3, with 14 nucleotides matching TRBD2. There are 20 residues in the CDR3. Trimming removed 3 bases from V and 0 bases from J; junction bases left unmatched: 11.

This clonotype has ten or more counts. The rearrangement links TRBV12-3 or TRBV12-4 to TRBJ2-7; D remains unclear. The CDR3 length is 13 residues. V was cut by 4 bases and J by 1 base, with 8 bases left in between. CDR3 loop: CASSSLASYEQYF. In nucleotides, the CDR3 is TGTGCCAGCAGTTCCCTCGCGTCCTACGAGCAGTACTTC.

The CDR3 coding sequence is TGTGCCAGCTCACCATCCCCCCCGGCTCTAGGTGAAAAACTGTTTTTT. As protein: CASSPSPPALGEKLFF. The chain carries TRBV18 and TRBJ1-4, with D unclear. The V end was cut by 2 bases, the J end by 7 bases, with 17 bases between. Germline CDR1 and CDR2: KGHSH and LQKENI. The CDR3 is 16 amino acids. The whole variable domain, filled in from reference TRBV18 and TRBJ1-4, reads NAGVMQNPRHLVRRRGQEARLRCSPMKGHSHVYWYRQLPEEGLKFMVYLQKENIIDESGMPKERFSAEFPKEGPSILRIQQVVRGDSAAYFCASSPSPPALGEKLFFGSGTQLSVL.

The chain is built from TRBV27 and TRBJ2-1; a weak D match, TRBD2 (6 bases). V was pared by 4 bases and J by 9 bases, with 13 bases between. In germline, CDR1 is MNHEY, CDR2 SMNVEV (reference sequence). The CDR3 is 13 residues long. The CDR3 DNA sequence: TGTGCCAGCAGTTCCCCGGGGAGGAGTGAGCAGTTCTTC. It translates to CASSSPGRSEQFF.

The chain recombines TRBV2 with TRBJ2-5; the match to TRBD2 covers 8 bases. Near its end, the DNA agrees better with TRBJ2-7, so the J call may be wrong. The CDR3 sequence is 15 residues long. CDR1 SNHLY and CDR2 FYNNEI come from the germline V gene. The CDR3: CASSIKRESRYEQYF. The CDR3 DNA follows: TGTGCCAGCAGCATAAAGCGGGAGTCTAGGTACGAGCAGTACTTC.

The chain couples TRBV20-1 to TRBJ2-7; 11 bases agree with TRBD1. CDR1 is DFQATT and CDR2 is SNEGSKA in the germline V gene (reference sequence). There are 16 residues in the CDR3. The V and J ends lost 3 bases and 3 bases, in that order; junction bases with no gene match: 10. The CDR3 sequence: CSARTPGQGAFYEQYF. The CDR3 DNA sequence: TGCAGTGCTAGGACGCCAGGACAGGGGGCCTTCTACGAGCAGTACTTC.

Ten or more counts support this clonotype. The chain recombines TRBV20-1 with TRBJ2-5; D could derive from TRBD1 or TRBD2 (6 bases each). Germline V gene data show CDR1 as DFQATT and CDR2 as SNEGSKA (reference sequence). V lost 7 bases to trimming and J lost 1 base, with 13 bases between them. The CDR3 totals 13 residues. CDR3 in amino acids: CSGTEGGQETQYF. The DNA of the CDR3 is TGCAGTGGGACCGAGGGGGGCCAAGAGACCCAGTACTTC.

This rearrangement joins TRBV28 to TRBJ2-1, with 11 positions matching TRBD2. Losses at the gene ends were 1 base for V and 7 bases for J; bases not matched to a gene: 15. The CDR3 length is 19 residues. Germline CDR1 MDHEN, CDR2 SYDVKM. The CDR3 region has the DNA TGTGCCAGCAGTTTATCGCTGTTCGACAGGGTAGCGGGAGGGAATGAGCAGTTCTTC. The encoded protein is CASSLSLFDRVAGGNEQFF.

The rearrangement uses TRBV5-6 and TRBJ2-1, with D unresolved. The germline V gene has CDR1 SGHDT and CDR2 YYEEEE. The CDR3 covers 14 residues. With 4 bases removed from V and 9 bases from J, the gap between germline ends came to 17 bases. CDR3: CASSPEKGASEQFF. CDR3 nucleotides: TGTGCCAGCAGCCCGGAAAAGGGCGCGAGTGAGCAGTTCTTC.

V is TRBV27 and J is TRBJ2-3; D is perhaps TRBD1 (5 bases). The length of the CDR3 is 14 residues. In germline, CDR1 is MNHEY, CDR2 SMNVEV (reference sequence). V lost 4 bases and J 3 bases, leaving 11 bases between the germline ends. CDR3 sequence (DNA): TGTGCCAGCAGTTATAACAGGTTGACAGATACGCAGTATTTT. It is translated as CASSYNRLTDTQYF.

The chain has TRBV30 and TRBJ2-2, with 7 nucleotides matching TRBD1. Germline loops: CDR1 GTSNPN, CDR2 SVGIG (reference sequence). V was pared by 2 bases and J by 6 bases, with 6 bases of the junction left unmatched. The CDR3 runs 14 residues. The CDR3 DNA sequence: TGTGCCTGGAGTCAACTTACAGGGGCCGGGGAGCTGTTTTTT. The encoded protein is CAWSQLTGAGELFF.